A selection of T cell receptor beta chains follows, all from one sample in a study of monozygotic twins with cystic fibrosis. TCRdb keeps only in-frame clones here, not all; method: immunoSEQ multiplex PCR. The sample has 30,000 or so clones, under 70% seen once. The material sequenced was blood. The receptors come from a girl under 18 with cystic fibrosis. Each CDR3 is given with its conserved first and last residue. D genes are given only for firm matches. Rows give clone size only sometimes, using once, few, many, or a class for an expanded clone.

D: TRBD1
J: TRBJ2-2
V: TRBV4-2
size: NA
DNA: TGTGCCAGCAGGGGACAGGGGGTCTCCGGGGAGCTGTTTTTT
CDR3: CASRGQGVSGELFF

D: TRBD2
J: TRBJ2-2
V: TRBV7-9
size: NA
DNA: TGTGCCAGCAGCTCTCGGACTAGCGGGAAGAACACCGGGGAGCTGTTTTTT
CDR3: CASSSRTSGKNTGELFF

D: TRBD1
J: TRBJ2-6
V: TRBV5-1
size: NA
DNA: TGCGCCAGCAGCTTGGGACAGGGGATTTTTATAATGGCCAACGTCCTGACTTTC
CDR3: CASSLGQGIFIMANVLTF

D: TRBD2
J: TRBJ2-1
V: TRBV4-1
size: NA
DNA: TGCGCCAGCCGCCCGGGACTAGCGGGCAACAATGAGCAGTTCTTC
CDR3: CASRPGLAGNNEQFF

D: NA
J: TRBJ1-2
V: TRBV25-1
size: NA
DNA: TGTGCCAGCAGTGACAGGCGTGGCGTAGGCTACACCTTC
CDR3: CASSDRRGVGYTF

D: TRBD2
J: TRBJ2-1
V: TRBV25-1
size: NA
DNA: TGTGCCAGCAGTGAATACGGCGGGAGGCTCCCCAATGAGCAGTTCTTC
CDR3: CASSEYGGRLPNEQFF

D: NA
J: TRBJ2-6
V: TRBV6-4
size: NA
DNA: TGTGCCAGCAGTGACTTTGGTCGCAGGACTGGGGCCAACGTCCTGACTTTC
CDR3: CASSDFGRRTGANVLTF

D: NA
J: TRBJ1-4
V: TRBV28
size: few
DNA: TGTGCCAGCAGTTTCCCAGGGAACGGTGAAAAACTGTTTTTT
CDR3: CASSFPGNGEKLFF

D: TRBD1
J: TRBJ1-3
V: TRBV7-9
size: few
DNA: TGTGCCAGCAGCCCCACCACAGGGGGCTTAGGAAACACCATATATTTT
CDR3: CASSPTTGGLGNTIYF

D: NA
J: TRBJ1-1
V: TRBV2
size: NA
DNA: TGTGCCAGCGAAGCGGGCGAGACTGAAGCTTTCTTT
CDR3: CASEAGETEAFF

D: TRBD1
J: TRBJ1-2
V: TRBV5-1
size: NA
DNA: TGCGCCAGCAGCGGAGGGACAGAAAACTATGGCTACACCTTC
CDR3: CASSGGTENYGYTF

D: TRBD2
J: TRBJ2-6
V: TRBV28
size: NA
DNA: TGTGCCACCGAATCCGGGGGGATGTACTCTGGGGCCAACGTCCTGACTTTC
CDR3: CATESGGMYSGANVLTF

D: TRBD1
J: TRBJ2-2
V: TRBV7-9
size: NA
DNA: TGTGCCAGCAGCTTAAGACGGGGACAGGTCAACACCGGGGAGCTGTTTTTT
CDR3: CASSLRRGQVNTGELFF

D: NA
J: TRBJ2-2
V: TRBV5-4
size: NA
DNA: TGTGCCAGCAGCCCCCCCGGGACATGGAACACCGGGGAGCTGTTTTTT
CDR3: CASSPPGTWNTGELFF

D: TRBD1
J: TRBJ2-7
V: TRBV28
size: NA
DNA: TGTGCCAGCAGTTTACCAGGGACAGGGAGACTGAGAGAGCAGTACTTC
CDR3: CASSLPGTGRLREQYF

D: NA
J: TRBJ1-5
V: TRBV6-5
size: once
DNA: TGTGCCAGCAGTTACAGGGGCAATCAGCCCCAGCATTTT
CDR3: CASSYRGNQPQHF

D: TRBD2
J: TRBJ2-5
V: TRBV4-1
size: once
DNA: TGCGCCAGCAGCCAAGAAAGGACTAGCGGGACCTTCCAAGAGACCCAGTACTTC
CDR3: CASSQERTSGTFQETQYF

D: TRBD1
J: TRBJ2-5
V: TRBV5-1
size: NA
DNA: TGCGCCAGCAGCTTGGATACTAACACAGGGGTGGAGACCCAGTACTTC
CDR3: CASSLDTNTGVETQYF

D: TRBD1
J: TRBJ1-1
V: TRBV5-4
size: NA
DNA: TGTGCCAGCACCGAAAAAACTACAGGGGCGACCACTGAAGCTTTCTTT
CDR3: CASTEKTTGATTEAFF

D: NA
J: TRBJ2-2
V: TRBV7-3
size: NA
DNA: TGTGCCAGCAGCTTAAAAGGGGACACCGGGGAGCTGTTTTTT
CDR3: CASSLKGDTGELFF

D: TRBD2
J: TRBJ2-7
V: TRBV7-9
size: NA
DNA: TGTGCCAGCAGCCCACGGGGACTAGGGTGGATCGAGCAGTACTTC
CDR3: CASSPRGLGWIEQYF

D: TRBD2
J: TRBJ2-5
V: TRBV9
size: NA
DNA: TGTGCCAGCAGCGTAGTCGGGTATGGGACTAGCGGGAGGGAGACCCAGTACTTC
CDR3: CASSVVGYGTSGRETQYF

D: TRBD1
J: TRBJ2-5
V: TRBV4-3
size: once
DNA: TGCGCCAGCAGCCAAGGGGACAGGGCATCCCAAGAGACCCAGTACTTC
CDR3: CASSQGDRASQETQYF

D: NA
J: TRBJ2-3
V: TRBV7-9
size: once
DNA: TGTGCCAGCAGACCTCCTCTGGTAGGCTCGAGCCTTAGCACAGATACGCAGTATTTT
CDR3: CASRPPLVGSSLSTDTQYF

D: NA
J: TRBJ1-2
V: TRBV4-3
size: NA
DNA: TGCGCCAGCAGCCAAGCAGGGACTACCTCCCACTATGGCTACACCTTC
CDR3: CASSQAGTTSHYGYTF

D: TRBD1
J: TRBJ2-1
V: TRBV10-3
size: NA
DNA: TGTGCCATCAGCCAGGGACAGGGGTTCGGTGAGCAGTTCTTC
CDR3: CAISQGQGFGEQFF

D: NA
J: TRBJ2-6
V: TRBV6-5
size: NA
DNA: TGTGCCAGCAGTTTGAACTCTGGGGCCAACGTCCTGACTTTC
CDR3: CASSLNSGANVLTF

D: TRBD1
J: TRBJ1-2
V: TRBV5-1
size: NA
DNA: TGCGCCAGCAGCGACTGGACAGGGGGCGCGGAAGGCTACACCTTC
CDR3: CASSDWTGGAEGYTF

D: TRBD1
J: TRBJ2-7
V: TRBV7-3
size: few
DNA: TGTGCCAGCAGCTTTGACAGGGCCGGCGAGCAGTACTTC
CDR3: CASSFDRAGEQYF

D: TRBD2
J: TRBJ2-3
V: TRBV6-4
size: once
DNA: TGTGCCAGCAGTGAAGGGGCTAGCGGAACAACCACAGATACGCAGTATTTT
CDR3: CASSEGASGTTTDTQYF

D: NA
J: TRBJ1-5
V: TRBV28
size: NA
DNA: TGTGCCAGCAGCCCGGGACCATCCAGCAATCAGCCCCAGCATTTT
CDR3: CASSPGPSSNQPQHF

D: NA
J: TRBJ1-1
V: TRBV30
size: few
DNA: TGTGCCTGGAGTGTGGGGTTGAGCACTGAAGCTTTCTTT
CDR3: CAWSVGLSTEAFF

D: TRBD1
J: TRBJ1-3
V: TRBV11-2
size: few
DNA: TGTGCCAGCAGCCTAAAGACAGGGCTAGCTGGAAACACCATATATTTT
CDR3: CASSLKTGLAGNTIYF

D: NA
J: TRBJ1-3
V: TRBV6-6
size: NA
DNA: TGTGCCAGCCAGAAGGGCGACACGACCGGAAACACCATATATTTT
CDR3: CASQKGDTTGNTIYF

D: TRBD2
J: TRBJ2-5
V: TRBV5-1
size: NA
DNA: TGCGCCAGCAGCTTGGGGCTAGCGGGAGGTCAAGAGACCCAGTACTTC
CDR3: CASSLGLAGGQETQYF

D: TRBD2
J: TRBJ2-1
V: TRBV18
size: NA
DNA: TGTGCCAGCTCACCCCTAGCGGGAGGTACCACCAATGAGCAGTTCTTC
CDR3: CASSPLAGGTTNEQFF

D: TRBD1
J: TRBJ2-7
V: TRBV4-2
size: NA
DNA: TGTGCCAGCAGCCAAGATCAGGGGGCGGACTACGAGCAGTACTTC
CDR3: CASSQDQGADYEQYF

D: NA
J: TRBJ2-7
V: TRBV5-1
size: NA
DNA: TGCGCCAGCAGCTTGGCAGTCCCCTCTCGGGAGCAGTACTTC
CDR3: CASSLAVPSREQYF

D: NA
J: TRBJ1-1
V: TRBV2
size: NA
DNA: TGTGCCACCGTCAGGGTTGGGGTCACTGAAGCTTTCTTT
CDR3: CATVRVGVTEAFF

D: TRBD2
J: TRBJ2-1
V: TRBV9
size: NA
DNA: TGTGCCAGCAGCGCTACGGGAGGGTGGCGCAATGAGCAGTTCTTC
CDR3: CASSATGGWRNEQFF

D: TRBD1
J: TRBJ2-3
V: TRBV2
size: once
DNA: TGTGCCAGCAGTCCCGGGACAGGGTTGGATACGCAGTATTTT
CDR3: CASSPGTGLDTQYF

D: NA
J: TRBJ1-1
V: TRBV7-9
size: NA
DNA: TGTGCCAGCAGCTTACCCGCAACAGGCACTGAAGCTTTCTTT
CDR3: CASSLPATGTEAFF

D: NA
J: TRBJ1-2
V: TRBV6-1
size: few
DNA: TGTGCCAGCAGTGAAGCGTTGGACTATGGCTACACCTTC
CDR3: CASSEALDYGYTF

D: NA
J: TRBJ2-3
V: TRBV7-9
size: NA
DNA: TGTGCCAGCAGCTTAGCATCGGGCAGGGGATCCGATACGCAGTATTTT
CDR3: CASSLASGRGSDTQYF

D: NA
J: TRBJ2-7
V: TRBV4-3
size: once
DNA: TGCGCCAGCAGCCAGGATTTTGGGGACGAGCAGTACTTC
CDR3: CASSQDFGDEQYF

D: TRBD1
J: TRBJ1-5
V: TRBV19
size: few
DNA: TGTGCCAGTAGTATAAGGGGGACAGGGGATCAGCCCCAGCATTTT
CDR3: CASSIRGTGDQPQHF

D: NA
J: TRBJ2-3
V: TRBV30
size: NA
DNA: TGTGCCTGGAGCCAGGTGGGGGCAGATACGCAGTATTTT
CDR3: CAWSQVGADTQYF